This T cell receptor beta chain was sequenced for a study of T cell responses to AZD1222 COVID-19 vaccine (dated by TCRdb to the early 2020s). Looking at the study overall: A total of just over 230 trial participants underwent TCR sequencing, of whom 200 to 220 had received two doses of AZD1222 and approximately 26 had received two doses of the MenACWY control vaccine. Enrollment into the trials was organized by age into subgroups of 18-55, 56-69 and 70-plus years, and those subgroups contained roughly 140, 27 and 60 TCR-sequenced participants, respectively. Findings and caveats that apply to the study as a whole: Participants were mostly white British and included more females than males, and it was suggested by the authors that clonal diversity may have been underestimated. Reportedly, close to half of the unique spike-specific TCRs recognized epitopes lying outside the regions that are mutated in the B.1.351 and B.1.1.7 variants. After two AZD1222 doses, both the breadth and the depth of spike-specific TCRs were significantly higher than at day 0 and than in MenACWY recipients. Only a handful of AZD1222 recipients were SARS-CoV-2 seropositive at baseline, limiting conclusions about previously exposed vaccinees. In the small 56-69-year group, the increase in depth fell short of significance, most likely because of low power. No day 14 peak-response samples were available, so repertoires were characterized only after the peak T cell response. Vaccine-associated CD4 TCRs spanned the whole spike protein, with dominant responses in regions 160-218 and 743-854.

The time point label on this specimen signifies: about 28 days (+/-7) after the second vaccine dose. The treatment or condition label, as the study defines it: meningococcal conjugate vaccine given as trial control. Vaccinee samples came from UK trials COV001 and COV002, including a single-blind randomized controlled phase 2/3 trial of AZD1222 (ChAdOx1 nCoV-19) in healthy adults. For TCRbeta chain sequencing, PBMC samples were collected from trial participants at day 0 and at day 28 after the second dose. The CDR3 measures 14 amino acids from cysteine to phenylalanine. Only the CDR3 region is kept as DNA, spanning 42 bases read in frame from base 1. Relative to germline, V is 3 bases shorter and J is 7 bases shorter, with 12 bases between their ends. Taken from the germline V gene, the CDR1 and CDR2 loops are KGHSH and LQKENI. The CDR3 regions of human TCRbeta chains were analyzed by immunosequencing. On the study's bioinformatics: Repertoire TCRs were matched against a reference library of SARS-CoV-2-specific TCRs generated with the MIRA antigen-specificity platform. Breadth was defined as the fraction of unique TCRs that were SARS-CoV-2-associated. Depth was defined as the fraction of total T cells that were SARS-CoV-2-associated. Each spike-specific TCR was assigned to its reactive spike region and to a CD4 or CD8 class using the MIRA data. Log10-transformed breadth and depth values were compared by one-way ANOVA with Sidak's multiple comparisons tests. The clones in this table, taken by TCRdb from immuneACCESS, are in-frame only. Not every clone is retained; where verified, under half of the shortfall comes from an unresolved V gene, and the cause of the rest is unknown. V and J calls and clone size are as listed in that table; D and trimming were resolved from the DNA. The sample data list around 220,000 clones, and 90% to 95% of these were observed just once. Around 1.7% of the sample belongs to the ten largest clones.

In regard to this clone: Which antigen it targets is not known. Qualities for individual bases were not recorded, and no much larger clone is one base off.

The chain couples TRBV18 to TRBJ2-2; no confident D gene assignment can be made. The sample in question was peripheral blood, obtained 28 days after the second dose of the MenACWY control vaccine. The receptor's source is an adult who received the MenACWY meningococcal vaccine as a control. The DNA sequence reads TGTGCCAGCTCACCTGGAAGCCTGAGCGGGGAGCTGTTTTTT. Translated, it gives CASSPGSLSGELFF.